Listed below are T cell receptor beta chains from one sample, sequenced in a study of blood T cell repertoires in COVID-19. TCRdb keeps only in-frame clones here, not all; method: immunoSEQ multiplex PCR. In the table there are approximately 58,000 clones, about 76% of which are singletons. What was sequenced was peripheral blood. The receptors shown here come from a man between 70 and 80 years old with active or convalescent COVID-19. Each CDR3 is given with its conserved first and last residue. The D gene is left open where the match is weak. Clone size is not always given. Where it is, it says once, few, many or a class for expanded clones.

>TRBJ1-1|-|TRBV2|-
CASSAQGGMNTEAFF
TGTGCCAGCAGTGCCCAGGGCGGGATGAACACTGAAGCTTTCTTT
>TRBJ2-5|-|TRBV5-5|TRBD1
CASSTDRATQETQYF
TGTGCCAGCAGCACGGACAGGGCGACCCAAGAGACCCAGTACTTC
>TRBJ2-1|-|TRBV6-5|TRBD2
CASTFGWASGYEQFF
TGTGCCAGCACCTTTGGCTGGGCTAGCGGCTATGAGCAGTTCTTC
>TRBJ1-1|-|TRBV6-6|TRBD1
CASEVKLDRENTEAFF
TGTGCCAGCGAAGTTAAATTGGACAGGGAGAACACTGAAGCTTTCTTT
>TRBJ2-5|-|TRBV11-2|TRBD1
CASSPIRGRRETQYF
TGTGCCAGCAGCCCAATAAGGGGGCGCCGAGAGACCCAGTACTTC
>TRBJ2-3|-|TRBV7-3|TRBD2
CASSSRGGVTDTQYF
TGTGCCAGCAGCAGTCGGGGAGGGGTCACAGATACGCAGTATTTT
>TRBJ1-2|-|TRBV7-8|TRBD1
CASSTGQGYGYTF
TGTGCCAGCAGCACAGGACAGGGCTATGGCTACACCTTC
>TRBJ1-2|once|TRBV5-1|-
CASSLTPLNRGGYTF
TGCGCCAGCAGCCTAACACCATTGAACCGGGGGGGCTACACCTTC
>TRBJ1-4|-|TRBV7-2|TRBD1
CASSLGYRGEKLFF
TGTGCCAGCAGCTTAGGATACAGGGGGGAAAAACTGTTTTTT
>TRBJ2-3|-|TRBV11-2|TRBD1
CATDRGADGTGTDTQYF
TGTGCCACGGACAGGGGGGCCGACGGCACGGGCACAGATACGCAGTATTTT
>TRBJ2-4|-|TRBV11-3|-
CASSQGLSKNIQYF
TGTGCCAGCAGCCAGGGTTTATCCAAAAACATTCAGTACTTC
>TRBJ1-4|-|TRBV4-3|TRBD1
CASSQDRVGGIEKLFF
TGCGCCAGCAGCCAAGATAGGGTAGGGGGCATAGAAAAACTGTTTTTT
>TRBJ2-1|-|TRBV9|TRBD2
CASSVGAGAYNEQFF
TGTGCCAGCAGCGTAGGAGCGGGGGCCTACAATGAGCAGTTCTTC
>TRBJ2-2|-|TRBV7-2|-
CASSFPAGELFF
TGTGCCAGCAGCTTCCCGGCCGGGGAGCTGTTTTTT
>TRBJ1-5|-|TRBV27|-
CASSLSAGVQPQHF
TGTGCCAGCAGTTTGAGTGCAGGGGTTCAGCCCCAGCATTTT
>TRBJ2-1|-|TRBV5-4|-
CASSRSGSYNEQFF
TGTGCCAGCAGCCGATCGGGATCCTACAATGAGCAGTTCTTC
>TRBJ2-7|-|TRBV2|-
CASSRDSYEQYF
TGTGCCAGCAGCAGGGACTCCTACGAGCAGTACTTC
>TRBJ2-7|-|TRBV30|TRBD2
CAWSGVGLALSYEQYF
TGTGCCTGGAGTGGGGTTGGACTAGCGTTATCCTACGAGCAGTACTTC
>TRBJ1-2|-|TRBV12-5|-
CASGSYDRRVGYTF
TGTGCTAGTGGCTCATACGACAGACGGGTCGGCTACACCTTC
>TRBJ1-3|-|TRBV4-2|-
CASSQDSGTSRNTIYF
TGTGCCAGCAGCCAAGATAGCGGCACATCCAGAAACACCATATATTTT
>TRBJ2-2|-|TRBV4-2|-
CASSQGSHTGGTGELFF
TGTGCCAGCAGCCAAGGATCCCACACGGGTGGCACCGGGGAGCTGTTTTTT
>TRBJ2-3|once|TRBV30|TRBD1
CAWNRDSSTDTQYF
TGTGCCTGGAACCGGGACAGCAGCACAGATACGCAGTATTTT
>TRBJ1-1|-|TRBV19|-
CASSIAWGQPEAFF
TGTGCCAGTAGTATAGCATGGGGGCAACCTGAAGCTTTCTTT
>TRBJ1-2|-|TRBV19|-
CASSTTPGYGYTF
TGTGCCAGTAGTACTACCCCCGGCTATGGCTACACCTTC
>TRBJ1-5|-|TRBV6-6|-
CASSYLVTGNQPQHF
TGTGCCAGCAGTTACTTGGTTACGGGGAATCAGCCCCAGCATTTT
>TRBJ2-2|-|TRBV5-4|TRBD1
CASSQTGTGGPGELFF
TGTGCCAGCAGCCAGACCGGGACAGGGGGACCCGGGGAGCTGTTTTTT
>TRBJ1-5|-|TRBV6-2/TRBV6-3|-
CASSYSLQGNQPQHF
TGTGCCAGCAGTTACTCCCTGCAGGGGAATCAGCCCCAGCATTTT
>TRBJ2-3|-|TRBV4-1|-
CASSQDLSGGAAQYF
TGCGCCAGCAGCCAAGATCTGAGTGGAGGGGCGGCTCAGTATTTT
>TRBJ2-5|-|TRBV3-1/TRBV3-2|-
CASSQGGSETQYF
TGTGCCAGCAGCCAAGGCGGATCAGAGACCCAGTACTTC
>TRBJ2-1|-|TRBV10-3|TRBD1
CAISEGTGIYNEQFF
TGTGCCATCAGTGAGGGGACAGGGATATACAATGAGCAGTTCTTC
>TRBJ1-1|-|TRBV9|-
CASSSSGGLGNTEAFF
TGTGCCAGCAGCTCTAGCGGGGGCCTAGGAAACACTGAAGCTTTCTTT
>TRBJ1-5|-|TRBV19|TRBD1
CASSINRGGQVNQPQHF
TGTGCCAGTAGTATAAATAGAGGGGGCCAAGTCAATCAGCCCCAGCATTTT
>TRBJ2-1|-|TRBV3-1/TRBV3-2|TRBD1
CTSSRDRAYNEQFF
TGTACCAGCAGCCGGGACAGGGCTTACAATGAGCAGTTCTTC
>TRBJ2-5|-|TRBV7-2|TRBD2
CASTATSVFETQYF
TGTGCCAGCACCGCCACTAGCGTATTTGAGACCCAGTACTTC
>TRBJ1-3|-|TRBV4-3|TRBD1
CASSPDGRDRLYF
TGCGCCAGCAGCCCTGACGGGCGGGACAGGTTATATTTT
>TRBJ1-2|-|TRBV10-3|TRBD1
CAISDRGLGYGYTF
TGTGCCATCAGTGACAGGGGGCTAGGCTATGGCTACACCTTC
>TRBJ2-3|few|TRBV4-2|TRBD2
CASSQGLRGVTDTQYF
TGTGCCAGCAGCCAAGGGCTGCGGGGGGTCACAGATACGCAGTATTTT
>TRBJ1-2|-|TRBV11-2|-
CASSFRGGYTF
TGTGCCAGCAGCTTTCGCGGTGGCTACACCTTC
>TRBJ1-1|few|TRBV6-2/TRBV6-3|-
CASSQGTEAFF
TGTGCCAGCAGTCAGGGCACTGAAGCTTTCTTT
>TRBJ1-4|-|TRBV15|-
CATSRVDSYEKLFF
TGTGCCACCAGCAGAGTGGACTCCTATGAAAAACTGTTTTTT
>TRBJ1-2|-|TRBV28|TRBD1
CASSRQGIYTF
TGTGCCAGCAGTCGACAGGGCATCTACACCTTC
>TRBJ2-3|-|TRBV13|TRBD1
CASSLGQGAADTQYF
TGTGCCAGCAGCTTAGGGCAGGGGGCCGCAGATACGCAGTATTTT
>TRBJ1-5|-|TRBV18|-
CASSPPGQPQHF
TGTGCCAGCTCACCCCCAGGTCAGCCCCAGCATTTT
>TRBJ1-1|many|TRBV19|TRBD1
CASRWNTGGEAFF
TGTGCCAGTCGTTGGAACACAGGGGGCGAAGCTTTCTTT
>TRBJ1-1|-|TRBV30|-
CAWREQGMDTEAFF
TGTGCCTGGAGGGAACAGGGCATGGACACTGAAGCTTTCTTT
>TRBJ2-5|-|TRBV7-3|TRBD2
CASSLRREETQYF
TGTGCCAGCAGCTTAAGGCGGGAGGAGACCCAGTACTTC
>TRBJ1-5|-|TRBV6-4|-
CASSHSGTPVQPQHF
TGTGCCAGCAGCCATTCCGGGACACCCGTCCAGCCCCAGCATTTT
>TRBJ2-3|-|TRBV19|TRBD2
CASSIGRGGFSDTQYF
TGTGCCAGTAGTATAGGGCGGGGGGGCTTTTCAGATACGCAGTATTTT
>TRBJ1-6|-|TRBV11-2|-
CASSLAGQLFNSPLHF
TGTGCCAGCAGCTTAGCAGGACAGCTCTTTAATTCACCCCTCCACTTT
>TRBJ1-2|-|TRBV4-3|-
CASSQDPRAPYGYTF
TGCGCCAGCAGCCAAGACCCCCGAGCTCCCTATGGCTACACCTTC
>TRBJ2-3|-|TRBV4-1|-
CASSTRIRKGDNQPQYF
TGCGCCAGCAGCACGCGTATTAGAAAGGGAGACAATCAGCCCCAGTATTTT
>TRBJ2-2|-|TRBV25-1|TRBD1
CASSEGQGRATGELFF
TGTGCCAGCAGCGAGGGACAGGGAAGGGCCACCGGGGAGCTGTTTTTT
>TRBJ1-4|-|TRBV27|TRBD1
CASTGQGDNEKLFF
TGTGCCAGCACCGGACAGGGGGACAATGAAAAACTGTTTTTT
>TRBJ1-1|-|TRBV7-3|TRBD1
CASSLTGTANTEAFF
TGTGCCAGCAGCTTAACCGGGACAGCGAACACTGAAGCTTTCTTT
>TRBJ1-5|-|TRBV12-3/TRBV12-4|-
CASSLGENQPQHF
TGTGCCAGCAGTTTAGGGGAGAATCAGCCCCAGCATTTT
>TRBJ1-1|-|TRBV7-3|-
CASSPQMNTEAFF
TGTGCCAGCAGCCCCCAGATGAACACTGAAGCTTTCTTT
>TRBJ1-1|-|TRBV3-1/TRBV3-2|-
CASSQNHRGRTEAFF
TGTGCCAGCAGCCAGAATCATAGGGGCCGGACTGAAGCTTTCTTT